These 9 T cell receptor beta chains originate from one sample sequenced in a study of CD8 T cells in Susac syndrome. Reverse transcription of about 0.45 to 1 ug RNA was carried out with random hexamers. MiXCR, run by TCRdb on the immunoSEQ multiplex PCR reads, gives a single entry per CDR3 protein. The sample comprises about 180,000 distinct CDR3 sequences, 85% to 95% of which are singletons, and around 0.16% rests with the top ten. The sequenced material came from CD8+ T cells from PBMCs. The origin of the receptors is a human donor with multiple sclerosis.

This chain joins TRBV13 and TRBJ1-5; perhaps TRBD1 as D (5 bases). The CDR3 totals 14 residues. The germline V gene has CDR1 PRHDT and CDR2 FYEKMQ (reference sequence). V lost 4 bases and J 11 bases, leaving 18 bases between the germline ends. The CDR3 DNA reads as TGTGCCAGCAGCTCCTCCTACGAGGGGAACGCCCAGCATTTT. Protein: CASSSSYEGNAQHF.

The V and J genes are TRBV20-1 and TRBJ2-7; 12 nucleotides match TRBD1. Germline V gene data show CDR1 as DFQATT and CDR2 as SNEGSKA (reference sequence). V lost 6 bases, J lost 5 bases, and 2 bases stayed unmatched. The CDR3 is made up of 12 amino acids. The CDR3: CSAGDRGHEQYF. In DNA, the CDR3 is TGCAGTGCAGGGGACAGGGGGCACGAGCAGTACTTC.

The J gene is TRBJ2-7, the V gene TRBV12-3 or TRBV12-4; D not certain. The CDR3 loop spans 12 amino acids. V dropped 2 bases and J dropped 7 bases, with 9 bases sitting between them. In DNA form, the CDR3 reads TGTGCCAGCAGTTTAATCCCGCGGGAGCAGTACTTC. Its protein product is CASSLIPREQYF.

As regards this clonotype: The junction shows a germline mismatch at one end, possibly a read error. The chain employs TRBV4-1 and TRBJ2-1; 8 positions match TRBD2. Germline V gene lookup returns CDR1 MGHRA and CDR2 YSYEKL. This CDR3 comprises 12 residues. CDR3 protein: CASSPLSGSLGF. The CDR3 DNA reads as TGCGCCAGCAGCCCTCTAAGCGGGAGCTTAGGCTTC.

The chain couples TRBV27 to TRBJ2-5, with TRBD2 identical over 15 bases. Per germline, CDR1 MNHEY and CDR2 SMNVEV (reference sequence). Trimming at V came to 3 bases and at J to 5 bases, leaving 1 base not matched to a gene. This CDR3 is 15 amino acids long. In DNA form, the CDR3 reads TGTGCCAGCAGTTTCGGGACTAGCGGGGGGGAGACCCAGTACTTC. Its translation: CASSFGTSGGETQYF.

The V call is TRBV7-2, the J call TRBJ1-5; no firm D call. The germline V and J ends were trimmed by 2 bases and 7 bases, with 9 bases remaining between them. CDR1 and CDR2 (germline): SGHTA, FQGNSA. This CDR3 has 13 amino acids. In nucleotides, the CDR3 is TGTGCCAGCAGCTTACTAGGGCCCCAGCCCCAGCATTTT. It yields the protein CASSLLGPQPQHF.

The chain links TRBV13 to TRBJ2-6; 7 nucleotides agree with TRBD1. V lost 5 bases, J lost 9 bases, and 10 bases stayed unmatched. CDR1 PRHDT and CDR2 FYEKMQ come from the germline V gene (reference sequence). The CDR3 is 15 amino acids. CDR3 residues: CASSPSDRTHNVLTF. The CDR3 bases are TGTGCCAGCAGCCCCTCGGACAGGACCCACAACGTCCTGACTTTC.

The rearrangement uses TRBV5-1 and TRBJ1-6; 9 nucleotides agree with TRBD1. After removal of 4 bases from V and 6 bases from J, the junction contained 5 bases not matched to a gene. This CDR3 has 15 residues. From germline, CDR1 is SGHRS and CDR2 YFSETQ. The CDR3 DNA reads as TGCGCCAGCAGCCGGACAGGGGAAGGTAATTCACCCCTCCACTTT. Translated: CASSRTGEGNSPLHF. The full variable domain, completed using reference TRBV5-1 and TRBJ1-6, is KAGVTQTPRYLIKTRGQQVTLSCSPISGHRSVSWYQQTPGQGLQFLFEYFSETQRNKGNFPGRFSGRQFSNSRSEMNVSTLELGDSALYLCASSRTGEGNSPLHFGNGTRLTVT.

The chain employs TRBV28 and TRBJ2-7; D is unresolved. CDR1 and CDR2 (germline): MDHEN, SYDVKM. V was shortened by 5 bases and J by 2 bases, with 7 bases between the two germline ends. The CDR3 is 12 residues long. The CDR3 loop reads CASSDIPYEQYF. CDR3 in DNA: TGTGCCAGCAGTGACATCCCCTACGAGCAGTACTTC.